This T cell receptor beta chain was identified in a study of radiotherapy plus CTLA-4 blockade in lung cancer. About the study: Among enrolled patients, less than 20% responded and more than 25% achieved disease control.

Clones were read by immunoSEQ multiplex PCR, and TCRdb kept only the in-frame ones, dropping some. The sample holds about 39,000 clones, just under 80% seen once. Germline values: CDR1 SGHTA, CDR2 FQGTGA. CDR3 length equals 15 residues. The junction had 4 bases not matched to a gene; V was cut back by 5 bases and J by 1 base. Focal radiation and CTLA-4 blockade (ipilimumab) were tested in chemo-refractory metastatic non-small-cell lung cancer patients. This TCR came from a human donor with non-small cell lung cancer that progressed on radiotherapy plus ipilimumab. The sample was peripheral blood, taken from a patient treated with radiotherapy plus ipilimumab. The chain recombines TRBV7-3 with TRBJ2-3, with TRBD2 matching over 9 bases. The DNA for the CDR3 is TGTGCCAGCAGCCCCAGACTAGCGGGCACAGATACGCAGTATTTT. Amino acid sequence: CASSPRLAGTDTQYF.